These T cell receptor beta chains were read from a single sample in a study of blood T cell repertoires in COVID-19. The table came from immunoSEQ multiplex PCR; TCRdb's copy has only in-frame clones and leaves some out. The table records 85,000 to 120,000 clones, 75% to 95% of them present only once. Sequenced material: peripheral blood. These receptors all come from a man between 18 and 29 years old with acute or convalescent COVID-19. The CDR3 runs from the conserved cysteine through the conserved F or W. A D gene is named only where the DNA matches it firmly. A row's size may be missing; if present it is once, few, many or a size class.

clone size | J gene | D gene | V gene | CDR3 DNA | CDR3 protein
- | TRBJ2-7 | - | TRBV5-6 | TGTGCCAGCAGCTTGGCGGCAGGGGTATCCTACGAGCAGTACTTC | CASSLAAGVSYEQYF
- | TRBJ1-2 | - | TRBV4-2 | TGTGCCAGCAGCCGCGGGTACGAACGGTTTAACTATGGCTACACCTTC | CASSRGYERFNYGYTF
- | TRBJ1-1 | - | TRBV3-1/TRBV3-2 | TGTGCCAGCATGCCCGGGTGGGACACTGAAGCTTTCTTT | CASMPGWDTEAFF
- | TRBJ1-3 | TRBD1 | TRBV4-1 | TGCGCCAGCAGCCAAGAGCCTCCAGGGGGAGGAAACACCATATATTTT | CASSQEPPGGGNTIYF
- | TRBJ1-1 | TRBD1 | TRBV7-9 | TGTGCCAGCAGCCTCCGACAGGGAGCGGCGGACACTGAAGCTTTCTTT | CASSLRQGAADTEAFF
- | TRBJ2-1 | - | TRBV15 | TGTGCCACCAGCAGAGAATGGGCGGGAAGCTCCTACAATGAGCAGTTCTTC | CATSREWAGSSYNEQFF
- | TRBJ2-1 | TRBD2 | TRBV11-2 | TGTGCCAGCAGCCCCACCAGCGGGGGATACAATGAGCAGTTCTTC | CASSPTSGGYNEQFF
- | TRBJ1-2 | TRBD1 | TRBV12-3/TRBV12-4 | TGTGCCAGCAGTCCGGGACAGTCCCGGGGCTACACCTTC | CASSPGQSRGYTF
- | TRBJ1-2 | TRBD1 | TRBV19 | TGTGCCAGTAGTATTACCCCCTCGACAGGGACCTATGGCTACACCTTC | CASSITPSTGTYGYTF
few | TRBJ2-7 | - | TRBV7-9 | TGTGCCAGCAGCTTACAGCGTTACGAGCAGTACTTC | CASSLQRYEQYF
- | TRBJ2-1 | TRBD2 | TRBV7-9 | TGTGCCAGCAGCTTAGCCGGGGGGTTAGTGAGCTCCTACAATGAGCAGTTCTTC | CASSLAGGLVSSYNEQFF
- | TRBJ1-1 | - | TRBV3-1/TRBV3-2 | TGTGCCAGCAGCCAAGGACATGAAGCTTTCTTT | CASSQGHEAFF
- | TRBJ1-3 | - | TRBV4-2 | TGTGCCAGCAGCCAAGAGCAAACAGGGACCTCTGGAAACACCATATATTTT | CASSQEQTGTSGNTIYF
- | TRBJ1-2 | TRBD1 | TRBV3-1/TRBV3-2 | TGTGCCAGCAGCCAAGGCGGGACAGGGCTCTATGGCTACACCTTC | CASSQGGTGLYGYTF
- | TRBJ2-7 | TRBD1 | TRBV5-8 | TGTGCCAGCAGCTTTCCGGGACAGGTAACCTACGAGCAGTACTTC | CASSFPGQVTYEQYF
- | TRBJ2-3 | TRBD2 | TRBV6-5 | TGTGCCAGCACTGCGAGCGGGGGTGATACGCAGTATTTT | CASTASGGDTQYF
once | TRBJ2-1 | - | TRBV29-1 | TGCAGCGTTTTCCCCCCAAATGAGCAGTTCTTC | CSVFPPNEQFF
- | TRBJ2-1 | TRBD2 | TRBV27 | TGTGCCAGCAGTTTACGGACTAGCGGCAATGAGCAGTTCTTC | CASSLRTSGNEQFF
few | TRBJ2-2 | TRBD1 | TRBV10-3 | TGTGCCATCAGGGGAGACAGGGTGTCCGGGGAGCTGTTTTTT | CAIRGDRVSGELFF
- | TRBJ2-3 | - | TRBV9 | TGTGCCAGCAGCGTAGGTCCCCTCCCCACAGATACGCAGTATTTT | CASSVGPLPTDTQYF
- | TRBJ1-5 | TRBD1 | TRBV10-1 | TGCGCCACCAGGGGTGTACAGGGGGCTTTGGGCAATCAGCCCCAGCATTTT | CATRGVQGALGNQPQHF
- | TRBJ1-1 | - | TRBV3-1/TRBV3-2 | TGTGCCAGCAGCCTCAGGGGTGGGAACACTGAAGCTTTCTTT | CASSLRGGNTEAFF
- | TRBJ2-3 | - | TRBV4-2 | TGTGCCAGCAGCCCTAAAGAGAGCACAGATACGCAGTATTTT | CASSPKESTDTQYF
- | TRBJ1-2 | - | TRBV19 | TGTGCCAGTAGCCTTGAGGACACCCCCTATGGCTACACCTTC | CASSLEDTPYGYTF
- | TRBJ1-3 | - | TRBV5-1 | TGCGCCAGCAGTTTGGGCGTTCTCTCTGGAAACACCATATATTTT | CASSLGVLSGNTIYF
few | TRBJ1-1 | TRBD1 | TRBV5-4 | TGTGCCAGCAGCTTACCCGGGACAGGGTTGGGTGAAGCTTTCTTT | CASSLPGTGLGEAFF
- | TRBJ2-7 | TRBD2 | TRBV9 | TGTGCCAGCAGCCCTACGGGACTAGCGGGAGCCGAGCAGTACTTC | CASSPTGLAGAEQYF
- | TRBJ1-2 | TRBD1 | TRBV5-4 | TGTGCCAGCAGCTTGGGGGACAGGGCTGTCGTCTATGGCTACACCTTC | CASSLGDRAVVYGYTF
- | TRBJ2-2 | - | TRBV5-1 | TGCGCCAGCAGCTTGATCGAGGGCCCCGGGGAGCTGTTTTTT | CASSLIEGPGELFF
- | TRBJ2-3 | - | TRBV29-1 | TGCAGCGTTTTTAGTTTATTACAGGGTGGGACAGATACGCAGTATTTT | CSVFSLLQGGTDTQYF
- | TRBJ1-1 | TRBD1 | TRBV5-1 | TGCGCCAGCAGCTCTTTTCCGACAGGGGGAGGTACTGAAGCTTTCTTT | CASSSFPTGGGTEAFF
- | TRBJ2-7 | - | TRBV6-5 | TGTGCCAGCAGTTACTTGGGGCCTGGCGAGCAGTACTTC | CASSYLGPGEQYF
- | TRBJ1-5 | - | TRBV11-2 | TGTGCCAGCAGCTTAGGGGGCGCAAATCAGCCCCAGCATTTT | CASSLGGANQPQHF
few | TRBJ2-1 | TRBD1 | TRBV18 | TGTGCCAGCTCACCGGACAGGGCCAATGAGCAGTTCTTC | CASSPDRANEQFF
- | TRBJ1-1 | - | TRBV21-1 | TGTGCCAGCAGCAAAGACGTGCCGGCGCGGACAGAGAACACTGAAGCTTTCTTT | CASSKDVPARTENTEAFF
- | TRBJ1-5 | TRBD1 | TRBV5-6 | TGTGCCAGCAGCCGGGGACAGGTGGACAATCAGCCCCAGCATTTT | CASSRGQVDNQPQHF
- | TRBJ1-2 | TRBD1 | TRBV29-1 | TGCAGCGCCCGGACAGGGGCCCCCTATTCTAACTATGGCTACACCTTC | CSARTGAPYSNYGYTF
- | TRBJ1-5 | - | TRBV4-1 | TGCGCCAGCAGCCAAGATGAGGGCGGCAATCAGCCCCAGCATTTT | CASSQDEGGNQPQHF
- | TRBJ2-5 | - | TRBV30 | TGTGCCTGGAGTCAGGCGGGGCATACTCTGCTGGAGACCCAGTACTTC | CAWSQAGHTLLETQYF
- | TRBJ2-1 | TRBD2 | TRBV11-3 | TGTGCCAGCAGCTTAGGGACTAGCGGAAACAATGAGCAGTTCTTC | CASSLGTSGNNEQFF
- | TRBJ1-6 | TRBD1 | TRBV4-2 | TGTGCCAGCAGCCAAGATGGGACCCGACAGGGTCTTTTTTATTCACCCCTCCACTTT | CASSQDGTRQGLFYSPLHF
- | TRBJ2-3 | - | TRBV6-4 | TGTGCCAGCAGTAGAGGAGAGTACGGTACGCAGTATTTT | CASSRGEYGTQYF
- | TRBJ1-3 | - | TRBV7-9 | TGTGCCAGCAGCTCTCCGACAGGTACTCCAGCGAGCTCTGGAAACACCATATATTTT | CASSSPTGTPASSGNTIYF
- | TRBJ1-5 | - | TRBV6-5 | TGTGCCAGCAGTCGTAGAACAGGGAGTGGGCAGCCCCAGCATTTT | CASSRRTGSGQPQHF
- | TRBJ2-7 | - | TRBV6-2/TRBV6-3 | TGTGCCAGCAGTTCCTTCCAGGGGTACGAGCAGTACTTC | CASSSFQGYEQYF
- | TRBJ1-1 | TRBD1 | TRBV12-3/TRBV12-4 | TGTGCCAGCAACGGCGGACAGGGTGAAGCTTTCTTT | CASNGGQGEAFF
- | TRBJ1-1 | TRBD1 | TRBV4-1 | TGCGCCAGCAGCCAAGGAACAGGGGTCACTGAAGCTTTCTTT | CASSQGTGVTEAFF
large | TRBJ2-7 | - | TRBV18 | TGTGCCAGCTCACCACGGCAGGCCACCACCTACGAGCAGTACTTC | CASSPRQATTYEQYF
- | TRBJ2-1 | TRBD2 | TRBV11-2 | TGTGCCAGCAGCTTACCGGGGACTAGCGGGGCCTACAATGAGCAGTTCTTC | CASSLPGTSGAYNEQFF
- | TRBJ1-6 | TRBD1 | TRBV27 | TGTGCCAGCAGTTTATGGGGACAGGGGGCGAGGTCACCCCTCCACTTT | CASSLWGQGARSPLHF
- | TRBJ1-5 | TRBD1 | TRBV9 | TGTGCCAGCAGCGGGACAGGGTCTGAGGAACAGCCCCAGCATTTT | CASSGTGSEEQPQHF
- | TRBJ1-3 | - | TRBV5-1 | TGCGCCAGCAGCCAGCTGGGGGGGCGTGGAAACACCATATATTTT | CASSQLGGRGNTIYF
- | TRBJ2-2 | TRBD2 | TRBV7-8 | TGTGCCAGCAGCTTCGGACTAGCGTCGAACACCGGGGAGCTGTTTTTT | CASSFGLASNTGELFF
once | TRBJ1-1 | TRBD1 | TRBV9 | TGTGCCAGCAGCGCCGAAGGGGGCAGTATCATGAACACTGAAGCTTTCTTT | CASSAEGGSIMNTEAFF
- | TRBJ1-5 | TRBD1 | TRBV19 | TGTGCCAGTAGCTCGGGACAGAACTTAGATCAGCCCCAGCATTTT | CASSSGQNLDQPQHF
- | TRBJ1-3 | TRBD1 | TRBV19 | TGTGCCAGTAGTCTACGGGACAGGAGAAACACCATATATTTT | CASSLRDRRNTIYF
- | TRBJ1-1 | TRBD1 | TRBV27 | TGTGCCAGCAGTTTAGAACGGGGGACAGGGGTCCCCACTGAAGCTTTCTTT | CASSLERGTGVPTEAFF